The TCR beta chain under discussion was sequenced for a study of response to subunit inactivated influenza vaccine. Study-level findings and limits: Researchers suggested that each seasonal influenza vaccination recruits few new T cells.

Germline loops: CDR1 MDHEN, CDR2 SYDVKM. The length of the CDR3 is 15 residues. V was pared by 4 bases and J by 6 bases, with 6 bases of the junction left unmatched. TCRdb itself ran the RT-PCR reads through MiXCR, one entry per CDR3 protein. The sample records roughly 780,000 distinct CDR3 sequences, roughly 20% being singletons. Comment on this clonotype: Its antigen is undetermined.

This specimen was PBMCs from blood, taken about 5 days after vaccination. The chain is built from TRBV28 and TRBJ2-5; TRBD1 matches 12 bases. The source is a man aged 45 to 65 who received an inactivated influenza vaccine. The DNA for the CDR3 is TGTGCCAGCAGTTCGGGGACAGGGGGCTTAAAGACCCAGTACTTC. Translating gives CASSSGTGGLKTQYF.